The 18 T cell receptor beta chains reported below all come from one sample, sequenced in a study of blood T cell repertoires in COVID-19. Sequencing used immunoSEQ multiplex PCR; TCRdb keeps in-frame clones, though not all of them. The sample has about 270,000 clones, over 75% seen once; the top ten hold about 10%. The sample comprised peripheral blood. All receptors come from a woman between 65 and 79 years old with acute or convalescent COVID-19.

This clone was recorded only once. The V and J genes are TRBV12-3 or TRBV12-4 and TRBJ1-6; D is unclear. The CDR3 spans 13 residues. With 2 bases removed from V and 6 bases from J, the gap between germline ends came to 5 bases. Here the CDR3 DNA reads TGTGCCAGCAGTTTACAGTCTAATTCACCCCTCCACTTT. It is translated as CASSLQSNSPLHF.

This clone was observed a single time. The rearrangement joins TRBV18 to TRBJ2-1, with 11 bases matching TRBD2. The germline V gene has CDR1 KGHSH and CDR2 LQKENI. The CDR3 extends over 15 amino acids. The V and J ends lost 2 bases and 8 bases, in that order; junction bases with no gene match: 5. This CDR3 is CASSPIAGGRDEQFF. CDR3 DNA: TGTGCCAGCTCACCAATAGCGGGGGGGCGAGATGAGCAGTTCTTC.

The chain recombines TRBV2 with TRBJ1-1; TRBD1 matches at 7 bases. With V trimmed by 6 bases and J by 1 base, 8 bases remained unmatched. From germline, CDR1 is SNHLY and CDR2 FYNNEI. The CDR3 is made up of 15 amino acids. The CDR3 coding sequence is TGTGCCAGCAGGGCAGGGGGACCTACGAACACTGAAGCTTTCTTT. It encodes CASRAGGPTNTEAFF.

This chain uses TRBV30 with TRBJ1-1; D might be TRBD1 (5 bases). V gave up 0 bases and J gave up 5 bases, with 10 bases separating them. This CDR3 contains 13 residues. CDR1 and CDR2 (germline): GTSNPN, SVGIG (reference sequence). The CDR3 nucleotides read TGTGCCTGGAGTGTAACGGGGGGGACTGAAGCTTTCTTT. Protein: CAWSVTGGTEAFF.

V is TRBV19 and J is TRBJ1-1, with TRBD1 identical over 8 bases. V lost 9 bases to trimming and J lost 3 bases; unmatched junction nucleotides: 6. The CDR3 is 13 residues long. In germline, CDR1 is LNHDA, CDR2 SQIVND (reference sequence). The CDR3 region has the DNA TGTGCCAGCCGACAGGGGCCATACACTGAAGCTTTCTTT. Its protein is CASRQGPYTEAFF. Using reference TRBV19 and TRBJ1-1 for the parts outside the CDR3, the full variable domain is DGGITQSPKYLFRKEGQNVTLSCEQNLNHDAMYWYRQDPGQGLRLIYYSQIVNDFQKGDIAEGYSVSREKKESFPLTVTSAQKNPTAFYLCASRQGPYTEAFFGQGTRLTVV.

This clone was counted a single time. The chain combines TRBV14 with TRBJ2-7, with unresolved D. The CDR3 runs to 15 residues. CDR1 and CDR2 from the germline V gene are SGHDN and FVKESK. Deletions cut 8 bases from V and 6 bases from J, with 23 bases between. The CDR3 sequence is CASSEVAGPISEQYF. For the CDR3, the DNA is TGTGCCAGCTCTGAGGTTGCTGGTCCGATCAGCGAGCAGTACTTC. The full variable domain, rest sourced from reference TRBV14 and TRBJ2-7, is EAGVTQFPSHSVIEKGQTVTLRCDPISGHDNLYWYRRVMGKEIKFLLHFVKESKQDESGMPNNRFLAERTGGTYSTLKVQPAELEDSGVYFCASSEVAGPISEQYFGPGTRLTVT.

The V and J genes are TRBV29-1 and TRBJ1-1; the match to TRBD1 covers 7 bases. This CDR3 has 14 amino acids. The J segment lost 7 bases and the V segment lost 2 bases, leaving 10 bases of the junction unmatched. Germline CDR1 reads SQVTM; CDR2 reads ANQGSEA. The CDR3 coding sequence is TGCAGCGTTGAATCCGGGACAGCGATAATTGAAGCTTTCTTT. Encoded protein: CSVESGTAIIEAFF.

This clone was detected once. The chain combines TRBV7-2 with TRBJ1-5; D is undetermined. The CDR3 runs to 14 residues. V lost 2 bases and J lost 8, with 13 bases in between. From germline, CDR1 is SGHTA and CDR2 FQGNSA. The CDR3 is CASSLQFSDKPQHF. In DNA, the CDR3 is TGTGCCAGCAGCTTACAGTTCTCCGATAAGCCCCAGCATTTT.

V gene TRBV6-5 combines with J gene TRBJ1-6, with 7 bases matching TRBD1. Germline V lookup: CDR1 MNHEY, CDR2 SVGAGI. V shed 8 bases, J shed 5 bases, and the junction held 9 bases outside the gene matches. This CDR3 contains 15 residues. DNA for the CDR3: TGTGCCAGCCCCGTTGACAGGGACCATAATTCACCCCTCCACTTT. Residues: CASPVDRDHNSPLHF.

This chain connects TRBV7-3 to TRBJ2-1; TRBD2 is a possible D gene (6 bases). Between the trimmed V and J ends, which lost 6 bases and 5 bases, there was a span of 11 bases. Germline-derived CDR1 and CDR2 are SGHTA and FQGTGA. The CDR3 contains 13 residues. The CDR3 DNA sequence: TGTGCCAGCAGACGCGGGACGGACAATGAGCAGTTCTTC. It codes for CASRRGTDNEQFF.

The V gene is TRBV11-1, the J gene TRBJ1-2; TRBD1 agrees at 10 bases. Trimming took 6 bases from V and 8 from J; bases not matched to a gene: 12. The CDR3 is made up of 15 amino acids. The germline gives CDR1 SGHAT, CDR2 FQDESV (reference sequence). CDR3: CASSLGGTGARGYTF. The CDR3 DNA reads as TGTGCCAGCAGTCTCGGTGGGACAGGGGCACGAGGCTACACCTTC.

A few counts support this clone. The rearrangement joins TRBV7-9 to TRBJ1-1; D might be TRBD1 (5 bases). The CDR3 is made up of 15 amino acids. Trimming removed 7 bases from V and 0 bases from J, with 15 bases in between. Germline lookup yields CDR1 SEHNR and CDR2 FQNEAQ (reference sequence). DNA of the CDR3: TGTGCCAGCACCAAAGGGGAGTCGATGAACACTGAAGCTTTCTTT. Its protein is CASTKGESMNTEAFF.

This clone was picked up a small number of times. The chain has TRBV27 and TRBJ1-2; no firm D call. Germline V CDR1 and CDR2: MNHEY, SMNVEV (reference sequence). With 8 bases removed from V and 3 bases from J, the gap between germline ends came to 13 bases. CDR3 length: 13 residues. CDR3 nucleotide sequence: TGTGCCAGCGGGTTCCGGGGATACTATGGCTACACCTTC. Translating gives CASGFRGYYGYTF.

The rearrangement joins TRBV20-1 to TRBJ1-1, with D uncertain. The germline V gene has CDR1 DFQATT and CDR2 SNEGSKA (reference sequence). V lost 3 bases and J lost 5, with 7 bases in between. The CDR3 consists of 11 residues. This CDR3 is CSARTTTEAFF. CDR3 in DNA: TGCAGTGCTAGGACTACGACTGAAGCTTTCTTT.

CDR3 sequence reads: CASSQVGGVDYGYTF. Here the CDR3 DNA reads TGCGCCAGCAGCCAAGTGGGAGGGGTGGACTATGGCTACACCTTC. The rearrangement joins TRBV4-1 to TRBJ1-2, with D possibly being TRBD1 (5 bases). This CDR3 is 15 amino acids long. Germline loops: CDR1 MGHRA, CDR2 YSYEKL. Trimming pared 1 base from V and 3 bases from J, leaving 12 bases between.

The chain links TRBV3-1 (or the pseudogene TRBV3-2) to TRBJ1-5; weak D call: TRBD1 (6 bases). The CDR3 runs to 14 residues. Trimming cost V 6 bases and J 7 bases, with 16 bases left between them. The V gene's germline CDR1 is LGHDT and CDR2 YNNKEL (reference sequence). The CDR3 region is CASSNNRASQPQHF. In DNA, the CDR3 is TGTGCCAGCAGTAATAACAGGGCATCACAGCCCCAGCATTTT.

This chain connects TRBV28 to TRBJ1-6, with D maybe TRBD1 (5 bases). The CDR3 totals 16 residues. V lost 6 bases, J lost 0 bases, and 12 bases lay in between. The germline gives CDR1 MDHEN, CDR2 SYDVKM. Here the CDR3 reads CASRVPGGSYNSPLHF. The CDR3 DNA reads as TGTGCCAGCAGGGTCCCCGGGGGCTCCTATAATTCACCCCTCCACTTT.

J is TRBJ2-5 and V is TRBV2; the D gene is possibly TRBD2 (6 bases). Between the trimmed V and J ends, which lost 10 bases and 5 bases, there was a span of 23 bases. The CDR3 runs 15 residues. Germline V gene data show CDR1 as SNHLY and CDR2 as FYNNEI. The CDR3: CATAPFGTEGETQYF. The CDR3 nucleotides are TGTGCCACCGCCCCCTTCGGGACTGAAGGGGAGACCCAGTACTTC.